A selection of T cell receptor beta chains follows, all from one sample in a study of T cell repertoires in aging, cancer and after chemotherapy. From the multiplex PCR reads, TCRdb called clonotypes with MiXCR, one entry per CDR3 protein. The sample contains about 10,000 distinct CDR3 sequences, 38% of which appear only once. Sequencing input: blood. The receptors originated from a human donor in good health. Each CDR3 is given with its conserved first and last residue. Each record gives: J gene, clone size, V gene, D gene, CDR3 DNA, CDR3 protein. D genes are given only for firm matches. Not every row has a clone size; where given, it reads once, few, many or a size class.

j_gene: TRBJ2-7; abundance: few; v_gene: TRBV6-2/TRBV6-3; d_gene: TRBD2; CDR3nt: TGTGCCAGCAGTTCCATTCAACTAGCGGGAGAAGGGCAGTACTTC; CDR3aa: CASSSIQLAGEGQYF
j_gene: TRBJ1-5; abundance: NA; v_gene: TRBV27; d_gene: TRBD1; CDR3nt: TGTGCCAGCAGTTTAGACAGGGACCATCAGCCCCAGCATTTT; CDR3aa: CASSLDRDHQPQHF
j_gene: TRBJ1-3; abundance: NA; v_gene: TRBV30; d_gene: TRBD1; CDR3nt: TGTGCCTGGAGTGTACGGACAGGGAACACCATATATTTT; CDR3aa: CAWSVRTGNTIYF
j_gene: TRBJ2-7; abundance: NA; v_gene: TRBV6-5; d_gene: NA; CDR3nt: TGTGCCAGCAGTTACCTACGGACCTACGAGCAGTACTTC; CDR3aa: CASSYLRTYEQYF
j_gene: TRBJ2-7; abundance: NA; v_gene: TRBV18; d_gene: NA; CDR3nt: TGTGCCAGCTCACCAGGACGGCTCTACGAGCAGTACTTC; CDR3aa: CASSPGRLYEQYF
j_gene: TRBJ2-7; abundance: NA; v_gene: TRBV7-2; d_gene: TRBD2; CDR3nt: TGTGCCAGCAGCTTACGCCCTTTAGCGACTGGCGGGAGTTCCTACGAGCAGTACTTC; CDR3aa: CASSLRPLATGGSSYEQYF
j_gene: TRBJ1-2; abundance: few; v_gene: TRBV6-1; d_gene: NA; CDR3nt: TGTGCCAGCACTAGCGGGGATACTAACTATGGCTACACCTTC; CDR3aa: CASTSGDTNYGYTF
j_gene: TRBJ2-5; abundance: NA; v_gene: TRBV18; d_gene: NA; CDR3nt: TGTGCCAGCTCACCAAGGCAGGCCTCAGGAGAGACCCAGTACTTC; CDR3aa: CASSPRQASGETQYF
j_gene: TRBJ2-2; abundance: few; v_gene: TRBV30; d_gene: TRBD2; CDR3nt: TGTGCCTGGGGGCTAGCGGGAGTAGGGACCGGGGAGCTGTTTTTT; CDR3aa: CAWGLAGVGTGELFF
j_gene: TRBJ2-1; abundance: NA; v_gene: TRBV27; d_gene: TRBD2; CDR3nt: TGTGCCAGCAGTGTCTTAGCGGGGGGGCTCTACAATGAGCAGTTCTTC; CDR3aa: CASSVLAGGLYNEQFF
j_gene: TRBJ2-7; abundance: few; v_gene: TRBV7-9; d_gene: TRBD2; CDR3nt: TGTGCCAGCAGTTCCCTTGGAGGACTAGCGGTGCCTTCCTACGAGCAGTACTTC; CDR3aa: CASSSLGGLAVPSYEQYF
j_gene: TRBJ1-4; abundance: NA; v_gene: TRBV6-5; d_gene: NA; CDR3nt: TGTGCCAGCAGTTACTCGATGGCAGTTCCAGGAAAACTGTTTTTT; CDR3aa: CASSYSMAVPGKLFF
j_gene: TRBJ2-5; abundance: few; v_gene: TRBV6-5; d_gene: TRBD1; CDR3nt: TGTGCCAGCAGACTAGGGACCGGGACAGGGTTCGAGACCCAGTACTTC; CDR3aa: CASRLGTGTGFETQYF
j_gene: TRBJ1-5; abundance: NA; v_gene: TRBV28; d_gene: NA; CDR3nt: TGTGCCACCGGGGCCTATAGCAATCAGCCCCAGCATTTT; CDR3aa: CATGAYSNQPQHF
j_gene: TRBJ2-7; abundance: NA; v_gene: TRBV5-6; d_gene: TRBD2; CDR3nt: TGTGCCAGCAGCTTGGACGGCGGGAGTAGCGAGCAGTACTTC; CDR3aa: CASSLDGGSSEQYF
j_gene: TRBJ2-5; abundance: NA; v_gene: TRBV5-5; d_gene: TRBD2; CDR3nt: TGTGCCAGCAGCTCATGGCGTCCGGGACTAGGGGGATGGAAGACCCAGTACTTC; CDR3aa: CASSSWRPGLGGWKTQYF
j_gene: TRBJ2-3; abundance: NA; v_gene: TRBV27; d_gene: NA; CDR3nt: TGTGCCAGCTCACACGTGGGGGGATTTACAGATACGCAGTATTTT; CDR3aa: CASSHVGGFTDTQYF
j_gene: TRBJ2-2; abundance: few; v_gene: TRBV27; d_gene: NA; CDR3nt: TGTGCCAGCAGTCTAATGCCGGGGGCCGGGGAGCTGTTTTTT; CDR3aa: CASSLMPGAGELFF
j_gene: TRBJ2-2; abundance: few; v_gene: TRBV6-6; d_gene: NA; CDR3nt: TGTGCCAGCCTTCAGGCGTCCCGGGAGACCGGGGAGCTGTTTTTT; CDR3aa: CASLQASRETGELFF
j_gene: TRBJ2-2; abundance: NA; v_gene: TRBV20-1; d_gene: TRBD2; CDR3nt: TGCAGTGCTAGAGAGGGACTAGCGGGAGACACCGGGGAGCTGTTTTTT; CDR3aa: CSAREGLAGDTGELFF
j_gene: TRBJ2-7; abundance: NA; v_gene: TRBV12-3/TRBV12-4; d_gene: TRBD1; CDR3nt: TGTGCCAGCAGTTTACCCCTCGGACAGGGTAGAAACGAGCAGTACTTC; CDR3aa: CASSLPLGQGRNEQYF
j_gene: TRBJ1-2; abundance: NA; v_gene: TRBV27; d_gene: NA; CDR3nt: TGTGCCAGCAGTTTTCGGCTTAACTATGGCTACACCTTC; CDR3aa: CASSFRLNYGYTF
j_gene: TRBJ2-1; abundance: few; v_gene: TRBV7-6; d_gene: NA; CDR3nt: TGTGCCAGCAGCTTATTCGCGGCAGGGGAGTATAGTGAGCAGTTCTTC; CDR3aa: CASSLFAAGEYSEQFF
j_gene: TRBJ1-5; abundance: NA; v_gene: TRBV6-1; d_gene: TRBD1; CDR3nt: TGTGCCAGCAGTAGGGACAGGGGGGGACGTAGCAATCAGCCCCAGCATTTT; CDR3aa: CASSRDRGGRSNQPQHF